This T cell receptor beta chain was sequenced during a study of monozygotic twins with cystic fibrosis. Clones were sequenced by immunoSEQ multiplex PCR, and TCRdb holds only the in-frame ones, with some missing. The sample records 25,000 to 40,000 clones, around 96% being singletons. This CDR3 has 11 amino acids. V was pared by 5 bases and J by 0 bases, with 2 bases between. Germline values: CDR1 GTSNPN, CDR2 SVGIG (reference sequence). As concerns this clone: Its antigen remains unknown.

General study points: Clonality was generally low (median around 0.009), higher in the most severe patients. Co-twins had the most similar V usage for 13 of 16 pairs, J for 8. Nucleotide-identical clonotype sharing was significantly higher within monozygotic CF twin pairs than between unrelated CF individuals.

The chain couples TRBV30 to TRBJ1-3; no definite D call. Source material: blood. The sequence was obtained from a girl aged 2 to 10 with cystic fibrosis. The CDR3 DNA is TGTGCCTGGGCCTCTGGAAACACCATATATTTT. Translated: CAWASGNTIYF.